This T cell receptor beta chain was retrieved from a study of T-cell reconstitution after alpha-beta-depleted transplantation in children (dated by TCRdb to about 2016). Regarding the study in general: Using TCR repertoire profiling, the study followed T-cell immune reconstitution in a quantitative way in children after TCRalphabeta/CD19-depleted allogeneic hematopoietic cell transplantation.

This clonotype was counted between two and nine times. Its antigen target is currently unknown. Base quality data are lacking; no much larger clone is found one base away. Libraries came from PCR. For sequencing, an Illumina HiSeq 2500 was employed. To normalize quantification of the TCRbeta repertoire, the TCR libraries were built with molecular barcoding that relied on unique molecular identifiers. TCRdb trimmed the raw reads at Q25, called clones with MiXCR and kept productive beta chains. When rows share a CDR3 protein, they turn into one entry using the most common DNA and genes. This sample holds roughly 300,000 distinct CDR3 sequences; over 8% were observed only once. Over 9.5% of the sample belongs to the ten largest clones. The germline V gene (reference sequence) gives CDR1 as MNHEY and CDR2 as SMNVEV. There are 14 amino acids in the CDR3, from cysteine to phenylalanine inclusive. The DNA shown is the 42-base CDR3, in frame from base 1. Trimming at the junction amounts to 10 bases on V and 9 bases on J, and the germline ends lie 22 bases apart.

The rearrangement combines TRBV27 with TRBJ2-1; TRBD2 is a possible D gene, resting on 6 matching bases. This receptor was identified in a human donor who donated a stem cell graft to a child with SCID. Source: PBMCs from the stem cell graft donor, taken from the stem cell graft. The DNA sequence is TGTGCCACCGGTGGGGAGGCTGGCTCCGGTGAGCAGTTCTTC. It is translated as CATGGEAGSGEQFF.